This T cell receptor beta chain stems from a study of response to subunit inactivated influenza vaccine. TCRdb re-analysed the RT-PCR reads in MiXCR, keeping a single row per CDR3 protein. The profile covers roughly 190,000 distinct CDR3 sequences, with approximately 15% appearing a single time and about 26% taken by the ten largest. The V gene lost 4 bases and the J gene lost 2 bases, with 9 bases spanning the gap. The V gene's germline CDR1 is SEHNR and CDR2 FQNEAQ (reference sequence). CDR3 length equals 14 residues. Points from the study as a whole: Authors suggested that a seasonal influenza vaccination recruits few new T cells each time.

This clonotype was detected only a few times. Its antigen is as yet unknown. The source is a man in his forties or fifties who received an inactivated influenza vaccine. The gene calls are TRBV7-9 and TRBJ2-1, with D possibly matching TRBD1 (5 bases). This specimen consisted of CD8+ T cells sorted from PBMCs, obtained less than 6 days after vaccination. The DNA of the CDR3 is TGTGCCAGCAGCTCGACAGAAACCTACAATGAGCAGTTCTTC. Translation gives CASSSTETYNEQFF.